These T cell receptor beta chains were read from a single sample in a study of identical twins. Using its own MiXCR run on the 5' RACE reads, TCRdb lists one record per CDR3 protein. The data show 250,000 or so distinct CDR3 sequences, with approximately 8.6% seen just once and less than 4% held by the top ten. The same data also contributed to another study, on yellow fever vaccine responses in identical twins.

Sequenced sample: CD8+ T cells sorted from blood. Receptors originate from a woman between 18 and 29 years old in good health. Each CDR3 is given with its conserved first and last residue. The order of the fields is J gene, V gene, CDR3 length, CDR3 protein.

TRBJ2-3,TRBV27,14,CASSSLLGTDTQYF
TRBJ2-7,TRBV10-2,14,CASMGLGTDYEQYF
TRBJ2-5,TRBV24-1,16,CATSAPVTSGQETQYF
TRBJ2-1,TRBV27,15,CASSLWSGGGNEQFF
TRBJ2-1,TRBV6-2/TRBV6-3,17,CASSYSPGAGWLGEQFF
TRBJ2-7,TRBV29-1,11,CSVPDGYEQYF
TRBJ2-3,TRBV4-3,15,CASSPRVEFTDTQYF
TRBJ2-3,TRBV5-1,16,CASSARTSGGADTQYF
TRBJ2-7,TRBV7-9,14,CASSHPARSAEQYF
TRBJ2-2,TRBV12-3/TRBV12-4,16,CASSLAEPTPGGELFF
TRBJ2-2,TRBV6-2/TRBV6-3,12,CASSYMSGELFF
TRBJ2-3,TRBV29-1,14,CSVEDLLVADTQYF
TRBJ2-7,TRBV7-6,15,CASSPTGTGLYEQYF
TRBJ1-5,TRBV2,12,CASRDSNQPQHF
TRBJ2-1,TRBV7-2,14,CASSLILETNEQFF
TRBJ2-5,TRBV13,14,CASSFSGAQETQYF
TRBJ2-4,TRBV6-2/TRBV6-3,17,CASSYAVGPYLVNIQYF
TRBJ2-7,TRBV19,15,CASSSGVGGTDEQYF
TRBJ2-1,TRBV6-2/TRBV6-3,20,CASSYFGDPRGGHLTNEQFF
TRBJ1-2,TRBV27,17,CASSLSSGGQRTNGYTF
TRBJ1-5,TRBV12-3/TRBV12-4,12,CASGQSQEPQHF
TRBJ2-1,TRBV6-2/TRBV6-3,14,CASSLSGSSNEQFF
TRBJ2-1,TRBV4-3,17,CASSHYPGQGADNEQFF
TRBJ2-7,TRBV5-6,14,CASSLVGNSYEQYF
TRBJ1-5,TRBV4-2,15,CASSPPGGAGQPQHF
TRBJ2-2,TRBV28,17,CASSTLAINANTGELFF
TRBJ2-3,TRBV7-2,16,CASSLGAALSTDTQYF
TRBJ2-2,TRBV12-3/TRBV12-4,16,CASSSRTGLSGGELFF
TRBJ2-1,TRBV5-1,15,CASSLAVTGYNEQFF
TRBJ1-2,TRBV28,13,CASSQTGGGGYTF
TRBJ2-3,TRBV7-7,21,CASSDPRSGQGGDASTDTQYF
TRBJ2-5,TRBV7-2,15,CASSLEGGERETQYF
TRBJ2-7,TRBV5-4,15,CASSPSGTGYYEQYF
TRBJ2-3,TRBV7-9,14,CASLYVPDTDTQYF
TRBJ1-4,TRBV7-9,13,CASSLVSDEKLFF
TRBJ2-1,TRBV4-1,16,CTSSPQSEWDYNEQFF
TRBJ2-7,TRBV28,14,CASSTGTGEREQYF
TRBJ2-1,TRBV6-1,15,CASSPGTGPYNEQFF
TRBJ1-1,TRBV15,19,CATSRDPLPGTAMNTEAFF
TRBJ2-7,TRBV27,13,CATSPGRTYEQYF